In this sample, the clone carrying this T cell receptor (beta chain) turned up many times. Its cognate antigen is unknown. The sample comes from a study of blood T cells in healthy people across ages. A second roughly 6 to 12 cycle PCR used barcoded and J-beta primers. One entry per CDR3 protein results from TCRdb running MiXCR on the 5' RACE reads. The sample holds 710,000 or so distinct CDR3 sequences, approximately 30% seen once. Study results and limitations: Long-lived and aged donors differed, with more naive CD4+ cells and higher diversity in the long-lived.

This CDR3 is 14 amino acids long. The germline CDR1 and CDR2 sequences are MNHEY and SMNVEV (reference sequence). Trimming cost V 6 bases and J 2 bases, with 14 bases left between them. The TCR comes from a woman of 80 years or more in good health. Sequencing was done on a sample of blood. The V gene is TRBV27, the J gene TRBJ2-7; D is perhaps TRBD2 (5 bases). DNA for the CDR3: TGTGCCAGCAGCCCCTCCCGGGGTCCCTACGAGCAGTACTTC. Translated: CASSPSRGPYEQYF.